Below, 8 T cell receptor beta chains from the same sample are listed, as sequenced in a study of response to subunit inactivated influenza vaccine. TCRdb re-derived calls from the RT-PCR reads in MiXCR, one entry per CDR3 protein. The table lists under 950,000 distinct CDR3 sequences, approximately 22% of them singletons. The material sequenced was PBMCs from blood, taken around 5 days after vaccination. The receptors originated from a man aged 45 to 65 who received an inactivated influenza vaccine.

This clonotype has only a few counts. The chain uses TRBV5-5 and TRBJ2-5; no firm D call. Germline V CDR1 and CDR2: SGHKS, YYEKEE (reference sequence). V was clipped by 2 bases and J by 3 bases, with 14 bases between them. This CDR3 is built from 15 residues. CDR3 coding DNA: TGTGCCAGCAGCTTAGCACCTACATTAGAAGAGACCCAGTACTTC. The encoded protein is CASSLAPTLEETQYF.

This chain uses TRBV21-1 with TRBJ1-5; whether TRBD1, the table's D call, matches the DNA was not checked. TRBV21-1 is an annotated pseudogene. The CDR3 sequence is 16 residues long. The CDR3 loop reads CASSKVGTNSNQPQHF. The CDR3 region has the DNA TGTGCCAGCAGCAAAGTAGGGACAAATAGCAATCAGCCCCAGCATTTT.

This clonotype came up a few times. The chain couples TRBV29-1 to TRBJ2-7; no definite D call. The CDR3 spans 14 residues. The V gene's germline CDR1 is SQVTM and CDR2 ANQGSEA. Trimming removed 3 bases at V and 0 bases at J, with 12 bases between. This CDR3 reads CSVDQENLSYEQYF. CDR3 DNA: TGCAGCGTTGATCAGGAAAACCTCTCCTACGAGCAGTACTTC.

The rearrangement uses TRBV15 and TRBJ2-1, with D possibly TRBD2 on 7 matching bases. CDR1 is LNHNV and CDR2 is YYDKDF in the germline V gene (reference sequence). CDR3 length: 16 residues. V was pared by 0 bases and J by 4 bases, with 13 bases between. The CDR3 is CATSRDPGGTYNEQFF. The CDR3 DNA sequence: TGTGCCACCAGCAGAGATCCGGGGGGCACTTACAATGAGCAGTTCTTC.

This CDR3 reads CASSYLAGAADTQYF. CDR3 in DNA: TGTGCCAGCAGTTACCTAGCGGGGGCGGCAGATACGCAGTATTTT. The chain recombines TRBV6-2 or TRBV6-3 with TRBJ2-3, with TRBD2 identical over 10 bases. The germline CDR1 and CDR2 sequences are MNHEY and SVGEGT. The CDR3 length is 15 residues. The ends lost 2 bases at V and 4 bases at J; junction bases unmatched: 3.

This clonotype was recorded at least ten times. V is TRBV20-1 and J is TRBJ2-1; 10 bases match TRBD1. Germline V gene lookup returns CDR1 DFQATT and CDR2 SNEGSKA (reference sequence). J was trimmed by 3 bases and V by 0 bases; bases with no gene match: 8. This CDR3 comprises 17 residues. CDR3 in DNA: TGCAGTGCTAGAGATCGGGGAAGGGACAGGGGCTACAATGAGCAGTTCTTC. Residues: CSARDRGRDRGYNEQFF.

This clonotype was seen only a few times. V is TRBV5-5 and J is TRBJ2-1, with 9 nucleotides matching TRBD1. CDR3 length: 15 amino acids. Germline loops: CDR1 SGHKS, CDR2 YYEKEE (reference sequence). J gave up 3 bases and V 3 bases, and 4 bases lay outside the gene matches. The CDR3 sequence is CASSSGTGIYNEQFF. In DNA, the CDR3 is TGTGCCAGCAGCTCCGGGACAGGGATCTACAATGAGCAGTTCTTC.

The V call is TRBV20-1, the J call TRBJ2-7, with TRBD1 matching over 7 bases. V was clipped by 6 bases and J by 4 bases; unmatched bases: 18. Germline V gene data show CDR1 as DFQATT and CDR2 as SNEGSKA (reference sequence). The CDR3 sequence is 16 residues long. This CDR3 reads CSARTGVGSSRYEQYF. The CDR3 DNA reads as TGCAGTGCAAGAACAGGGGTCGGTAGCTCGAGATACGAGCAGTACTTC.